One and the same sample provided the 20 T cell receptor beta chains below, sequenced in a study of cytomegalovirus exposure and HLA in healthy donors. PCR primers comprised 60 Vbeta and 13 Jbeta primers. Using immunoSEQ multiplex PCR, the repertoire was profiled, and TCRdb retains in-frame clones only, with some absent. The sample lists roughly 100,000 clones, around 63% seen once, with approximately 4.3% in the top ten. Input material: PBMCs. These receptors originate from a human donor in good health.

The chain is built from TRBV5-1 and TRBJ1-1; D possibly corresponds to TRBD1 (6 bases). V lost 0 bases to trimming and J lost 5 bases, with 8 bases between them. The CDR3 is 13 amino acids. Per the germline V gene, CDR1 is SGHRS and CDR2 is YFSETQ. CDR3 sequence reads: CASSLGGRTEAFF. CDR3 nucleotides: TGCGCCAGCAGCTTGGGGGGGCGGACTGAAGCTTTCTTT.

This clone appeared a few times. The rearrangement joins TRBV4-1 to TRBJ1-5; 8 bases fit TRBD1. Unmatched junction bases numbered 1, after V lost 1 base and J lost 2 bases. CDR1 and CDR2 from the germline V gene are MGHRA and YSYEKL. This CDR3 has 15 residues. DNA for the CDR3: TGCGCCAGCAGCCAAGCAGGGGGCCGCAATCAGCCCCAGCATTTT. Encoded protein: CASSQAGGRNQPQHF.

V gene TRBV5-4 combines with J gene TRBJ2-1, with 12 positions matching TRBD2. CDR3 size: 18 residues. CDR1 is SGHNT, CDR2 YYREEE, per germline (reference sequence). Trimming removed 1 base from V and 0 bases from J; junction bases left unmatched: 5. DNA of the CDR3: TGTGCCAGCAGCTTGACTAGCGGGAGGCCGAGCTCCTACAATGAGCAGTTCTTC. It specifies CASSLTSGRPSSYNEQFF. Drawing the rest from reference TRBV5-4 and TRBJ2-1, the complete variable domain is ETGVTQSPTHLIKTRGQQVTLRCSSQSGHNTVSWYQQALGQGPQFIFQYYREEENGRGNFPPRFSGLQFPNYSSELNVNALELDDSALYLCASSLTSGRPSSYNEQFFGPGTRLTVL.

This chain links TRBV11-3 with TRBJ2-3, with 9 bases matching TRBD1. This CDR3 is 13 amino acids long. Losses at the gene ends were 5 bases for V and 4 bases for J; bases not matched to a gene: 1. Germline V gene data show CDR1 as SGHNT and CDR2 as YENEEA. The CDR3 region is CASSGQGSDTQYF. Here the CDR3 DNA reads TGTGCCAGCAGCGGACAGGGGTCAGATACGCAGTATTTT.

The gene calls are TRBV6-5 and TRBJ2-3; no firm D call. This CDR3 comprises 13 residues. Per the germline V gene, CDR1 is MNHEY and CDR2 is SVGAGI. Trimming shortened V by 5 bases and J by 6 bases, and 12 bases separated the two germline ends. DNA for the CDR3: TGTGCCAGCAGTCGGGTTATCCGGGATACGCAGTATTTT. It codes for CASSRVIRDTQYF.

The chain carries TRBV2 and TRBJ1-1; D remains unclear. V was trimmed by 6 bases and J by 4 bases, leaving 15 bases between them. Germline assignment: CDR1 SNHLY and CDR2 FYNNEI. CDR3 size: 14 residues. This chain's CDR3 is CASRRTSEGTEAFF. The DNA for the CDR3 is TGTGCCAGCAGGAGAACGAGCGAGGGCACTGAAGCTTTCTTT.

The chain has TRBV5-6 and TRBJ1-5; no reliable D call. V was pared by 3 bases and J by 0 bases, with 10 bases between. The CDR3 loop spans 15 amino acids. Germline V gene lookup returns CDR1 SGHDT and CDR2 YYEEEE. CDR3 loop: CASSSQTISNQPQHF. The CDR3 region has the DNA TGTGCCAGCAGCTCTCAGACTATTAGCAATCAGCCCCAGCATTTT.

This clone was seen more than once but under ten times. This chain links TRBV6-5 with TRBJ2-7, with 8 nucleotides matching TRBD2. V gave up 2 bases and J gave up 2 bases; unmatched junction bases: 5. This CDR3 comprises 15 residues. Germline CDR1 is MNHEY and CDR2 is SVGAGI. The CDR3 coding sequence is TGTGCCAGCAGTTACGCTAGCGGGCCCGCCTACGAGCAGTACTTC. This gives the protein CASSYASGPAYEQYF.

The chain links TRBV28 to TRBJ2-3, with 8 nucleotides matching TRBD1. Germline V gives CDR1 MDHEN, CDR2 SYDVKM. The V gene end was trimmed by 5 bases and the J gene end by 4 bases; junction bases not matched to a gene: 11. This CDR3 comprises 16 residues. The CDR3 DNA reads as TGTGCCAGCAGTCCTCCCGGGACAGGTGACGCAGATACGCAGTATTTT. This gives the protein CASSPPGTGDADTQYF.

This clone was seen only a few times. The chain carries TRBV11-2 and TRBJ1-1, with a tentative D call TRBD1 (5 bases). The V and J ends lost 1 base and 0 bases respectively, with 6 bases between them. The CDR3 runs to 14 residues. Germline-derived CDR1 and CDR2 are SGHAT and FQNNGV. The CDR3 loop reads CASSLGGVNTEAFF. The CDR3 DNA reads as TGTGCCAGCAGCTTAGGGGGCGTGAACACTGAAGCTTTCTTT.

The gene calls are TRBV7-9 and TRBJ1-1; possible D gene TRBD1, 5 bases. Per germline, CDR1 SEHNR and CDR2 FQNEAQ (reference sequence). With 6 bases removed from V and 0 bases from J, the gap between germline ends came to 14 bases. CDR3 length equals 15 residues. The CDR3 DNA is TGTGCCAGCAGGGTTGGGGGGAAGATGAACACTGAAGCTTTCTTT. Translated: CASRVGGKMNTEAFF.

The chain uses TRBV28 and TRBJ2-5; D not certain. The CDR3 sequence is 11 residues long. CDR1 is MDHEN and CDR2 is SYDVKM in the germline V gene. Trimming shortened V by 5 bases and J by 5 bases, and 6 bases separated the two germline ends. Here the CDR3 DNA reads TGTGCCAGCAGTCTCGGGGAGACCCAGTACTTC. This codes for CASSLGETQYF. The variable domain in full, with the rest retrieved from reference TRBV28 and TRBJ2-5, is DVKVTQSSRYLVKRTGEKVFLECVQDMDHENMFWYRQDPGLGLRLIYFSYDVKMKEKGDIPEGYSVSREKKERFSLILESASTNQTSMYLCASSLGETQYFGPGTRLLVL.

CDR3 sequence: CASSWSSGYEQYF. The CDR3 region has the DNA TGTGCCAGCAGTTGGAGTTCTGGCTACGAGCAGTACTTC. This chain links TRBV27 with TRBJ2-7; D unresolved. The CDR3 loop spans 13 amino acids. V was clipped by 4 bases and J by 3 bases, with 10 bases between them. Germline lookup yields CDR1 MNHEY and CDR2 SMNVEV (reference sequence).

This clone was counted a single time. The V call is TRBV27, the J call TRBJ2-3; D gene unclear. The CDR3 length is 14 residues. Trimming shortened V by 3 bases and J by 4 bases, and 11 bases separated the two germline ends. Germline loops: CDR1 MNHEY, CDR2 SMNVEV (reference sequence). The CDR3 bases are TGTGCCAGCAGTTTTGTTCAGGCAGCAGATACGCAGTATTTT. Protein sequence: CASSFVQAADTQYF.

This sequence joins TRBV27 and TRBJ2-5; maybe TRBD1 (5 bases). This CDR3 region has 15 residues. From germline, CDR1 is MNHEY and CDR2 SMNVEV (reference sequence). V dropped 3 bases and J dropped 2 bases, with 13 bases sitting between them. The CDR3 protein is CASSFRMGPQETQYF. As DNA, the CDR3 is TGTGCCAGCAGTTTCCGCATGGGGCCGCAAGAGACCCAGTACTTC.

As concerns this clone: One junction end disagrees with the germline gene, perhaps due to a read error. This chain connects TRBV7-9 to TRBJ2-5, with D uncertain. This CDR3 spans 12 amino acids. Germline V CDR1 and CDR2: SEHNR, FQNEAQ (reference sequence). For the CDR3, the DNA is TGTTCCAGCAGTCTCCTCCAAGAGACCCAGTACTTC. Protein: CSSSLLQETQYF.

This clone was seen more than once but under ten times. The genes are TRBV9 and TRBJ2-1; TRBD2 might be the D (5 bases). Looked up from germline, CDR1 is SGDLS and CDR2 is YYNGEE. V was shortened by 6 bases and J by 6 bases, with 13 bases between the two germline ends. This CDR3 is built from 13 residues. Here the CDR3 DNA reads TGTGCCAGCAACCGGGGTCTCCTCAATGAGCAGTTCTTC. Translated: CASNRGLLNEQFF.

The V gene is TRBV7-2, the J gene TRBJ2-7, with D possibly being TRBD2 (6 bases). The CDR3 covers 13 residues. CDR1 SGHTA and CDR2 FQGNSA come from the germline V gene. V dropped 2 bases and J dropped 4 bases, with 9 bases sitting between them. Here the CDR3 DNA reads TGTGCCAGCAGCTTAAGACGGGGGTACGAGCAGTACTTC. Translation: CASSLRRGYEQYF.

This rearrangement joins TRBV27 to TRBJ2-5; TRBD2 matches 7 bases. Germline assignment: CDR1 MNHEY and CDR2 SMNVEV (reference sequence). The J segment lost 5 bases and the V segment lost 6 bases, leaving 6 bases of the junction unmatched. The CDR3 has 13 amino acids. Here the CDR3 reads CASSAGVWETQYF. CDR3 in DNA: TGTGCCAGCAGCGCGGGAGTATGGGAGACCCAGTACTTC.

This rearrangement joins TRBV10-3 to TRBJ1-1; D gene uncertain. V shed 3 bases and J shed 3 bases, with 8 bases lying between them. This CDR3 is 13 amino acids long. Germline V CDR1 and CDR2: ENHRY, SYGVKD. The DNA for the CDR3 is TGTGCCATCAGTGATTTTTCGGACACTGAAGCTTTCTTT. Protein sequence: CAISDFSDTEAFF.